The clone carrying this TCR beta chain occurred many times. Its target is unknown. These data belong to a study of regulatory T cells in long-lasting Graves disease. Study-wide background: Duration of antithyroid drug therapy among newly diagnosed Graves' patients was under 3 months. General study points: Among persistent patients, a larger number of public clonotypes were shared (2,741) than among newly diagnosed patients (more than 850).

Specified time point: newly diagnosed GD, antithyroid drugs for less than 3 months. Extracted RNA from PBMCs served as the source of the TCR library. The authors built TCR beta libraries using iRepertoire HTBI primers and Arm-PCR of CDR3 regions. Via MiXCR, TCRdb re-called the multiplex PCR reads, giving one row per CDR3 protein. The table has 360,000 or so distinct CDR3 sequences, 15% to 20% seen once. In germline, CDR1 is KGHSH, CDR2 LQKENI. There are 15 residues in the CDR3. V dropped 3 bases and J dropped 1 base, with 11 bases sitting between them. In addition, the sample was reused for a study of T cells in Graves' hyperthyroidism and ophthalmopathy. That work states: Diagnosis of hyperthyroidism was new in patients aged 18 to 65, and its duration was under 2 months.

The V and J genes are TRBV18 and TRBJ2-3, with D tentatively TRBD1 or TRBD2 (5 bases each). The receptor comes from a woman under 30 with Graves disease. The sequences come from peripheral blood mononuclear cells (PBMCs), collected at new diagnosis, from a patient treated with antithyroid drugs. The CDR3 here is CASSPRGIGTDTQYF. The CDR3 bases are TGTGCCAGCTCACCCCGGGGCATCGGCACAGATACGCAGTATTTT.